The 20 T cell receptor beta chains presented below share a single source sample, sequenced in a study of blood T cell repertoires in COVID-19. Repertoires were generated with immunoSEQ multiplex PCR, while TCRdb's copy carries only in-frame clones and drops some. The profile shows tens of thousands of clones, approximately 86% of them singletons. The source material was peripheral blood. The receptor set was obtained from a man aged 55 to 69 with acute or convalescent COVID-19.

CDR3 sequence (DNA): TGTGCCAGCAGCTTAGAACAGGGGAAGGTGGAGACCCAGTACTTC. Its translation is CASSLEQGKVETQYF. The rearrangement joins TRBV11-2 to TRBJ2-5; TRBD1 matches 7 bases. Germline values: CDR1 SGHAT, CDR2 FQNNGV. This CDR3 spans 15 amino acids. Trimming took 0 bases from V and 5 from J; bases not matched to a gene: 6.

V is TRBV6-5 and J is TRBJ1-5; D gene ambiguous. The V and J ends lost 6 bases and 7 bases respectively, with 4 bases between them. CDR3 length: 10 amino acids. CDR1 and CDR2 (germline): MNHEY, SVGAGI. For the CDR3, the DNA is TGTGCCAGCAGGAGGCAGCCCCAGCATTTT. Amino acids: CASRRQPQHF.

The rearrangement uses TRBV19 and TRBJ2-1, with unresolved D. CDR1 and CDR2 (germline): LNHDA, SQIVND (reference sequence). This CDR3 spans 12 amino acids. The V gene lost 2 bases and the J gene lost 8 bases, with 7 bases spanning the gap. CDR3 nucleotide sequence: TGTGCCAGTAGTATAAAAGCCGATGAGCAGTTCTTC. Its protein is CASSIKADEQFF.

This chain uses TRBV29-1 with TRBJ2-7, with 11 bases that match TRBD2. Trimming took 6 bases from V and 3 from J; bases not matched to a gene: 10. Germline loops: CDR1 SQVTM, CDR2 ANQGSEA. The CDR3 runs 15 residues. The CDR3 region is CSVGTSGAPLYEQYF. As DNA, the CDR3 is TGCAGCGTCGGGACTAGCGGAGCCCCTCTCTACGAGCAGTACTTC.

The chain links TRBV10-3 to TRBJ1-4, with D possibly matching TRBD1 (6 bases). The V and J ends lost 5 bases and 5 bases respectively, with 12 bases between them. Germline V CDR1 and CDR2: ENHRY, SYGVKD. CDR3 length: 14 amino acids. CDR3: CAISKQGGNEKLFF. CDR3 DNA: TGTGCCATCAGTAAACAGGGAGGGAATGAAAAACTGTTTTTT.

V is TRBV2 and J is TRBJ1-6, with 9 bases aligning to TRBD1. The CDR3 spans 16 residues. Losses at the gene ends were 7 bases for V and 8 bases for J; bases not matched to a gene: 12. Germline CDR1 is SNHLY and CDR2 is FYNNEI. Written as DNA, the CDR3 is TGTGCCAGCAAGATCTCGGGACAGGGTAGTTATTCACCCCTCCACTTT. It encodes CASKISGQGSYSPLHF.

The rearrangement joins TRBV3-1 (or the pseudogene TRBV3-2) to TRBJ2-3; D possibly corresponds to TRBD1 (5 bases). Germline assignment: CDR1 LGHDT and CDR2 YNNKEL (reference sequence). The V gene lost 2 bases and the J gene lost 4 bases, with 7 bases spanning the gap. The CDR3 has 13 amino acids. The CDR3, as DNA: TGTGCCAGCAGCCAAACAGGCTCAGATACGCAGTATTTT. Translated: CASSQTGSDTQYF.

The chain employs TRBV2 and TRBJ1-1; TRBD1 might be the D (5 bases). Germline V gene data show CDR1 as SNHLY and CDR2 as FYNNEI. The CDR3 totals 10 residues. The V and J ends lost 6 bases and 9 bases respectively, with 8 bases between them. The CDR3 DNA reads TGTGCCAGCAGGGGGGGAAAAGCTTTCTTT. Amino acid sequence: CASRGGKAFF.

The sample holds one count of this clone. The chain recombines TRBV10-3 with TRBJ1-5; 10 positions agree with TRBD1. This CDR3 contains 15 residues. V lost 10 bases and J lost 3; bases outside the gene matches: 9. The germline gives CDR1 ENHRY, CDR2 SYGVKD. The CDR3 loop reads CATLGTGASNQPQHF. The DNA for the CDR3 is TGTGCCACCCTTGGGACAGGGGCTTCCAATCAGCCCCAGCATTTT.

The gene calls are TRBV7-9 and TRBJ1-6; no reliable D call. V dropped 5 bases and J dropped 11 bases, with 10 bases sitting between them. Per the germline V gene, CDR1 is SEHNR and CDR2 is FQNEAQ (reference sequence). The CDR3 spans 12 residues. The CDR3, as DNA: TGTGCCAGCAGCGCGACTATGCCACCCCTCCACTTT. This translates into CASSATMPPLHF.

This rearrangement joins TRBV27 to TRBJ1-5; D ambiguous. V gave up 0 bases and J gave up 7 bases, with 16 bases separating them. The CDR3 length is 16 residues. The germline CDR1 and CDR2 sequences are MNHEY and SMNVEV (reference sequence). This CDR3 reads CASSLSGRAVGQPQHF. The CDR3 bases are TGTGCCAGCAGTTTATCGGGCAGAGCGGTGGGACAGCCCCAGCATTTT.

This chain uses TRBV7-9 with TRBJ2-5; unclear D gene. From germline, CDR1 is SEHNR and CDR2 FQNEAQ (reference sequence). Trimming took 8 bases from V and 1 from J, leaving 11 bases between them. The length of the CDR3 is 13 residues. The CDR3 protein is CASFGSGQETQYF. The CDR3 coding sequence is TGTGCCAGCTTCGGGTCTGGCCAAGAGACCCAGTACTTC. The full variable domain, with the rest looked up from reference TRBV7-9 and TRBJ2-5, is DTGVSQNPRHKITKRGQNVTFRCDPISEHNRLYWYRQTLGQGPEFLTYFQNEAQLEKSRLLSDRFSAERPKGSFSTLEIQRTEQGDSAMYLCASFGSGQETQYFGPGTRLLVL.

The genes are TRBV11-3 and TRBJ2-7; D possibly corresponds to TRBD1 (5 bases). The germline gives CDR1 SGHNT, CDR2 YENEEA. The length of the CDR3 is 15 residues. The germline V and J ends were trimmed by 4 bases and 2 bases, with 15 bases remaining between them. CDR3 amino acids: CASSYKPGRTYEQYF. CDR3 bases: TGTGCCAGCAGCTATAAACCAGGGCGAACCTACGAGCAGTACTTC.

The chain combines TRBV12-3 or TRBV12-4 with TRBJ1-1; D ambiguous. The ends were cut back, 6 bases at V and 2 bases at J, with 10 bases in the middle. This CDR3 contains 13 residues. CDR3 amino acids: CASSFSGNTEAFF. The DNA of the CDR3 is TGTGCCAGCAGCTTCTCAGGCAACACTGAAGCTTTCTTT.

The chain joins TRBV5-8 to TRBJ1-3; 9 bases agree with TRBD1. The CDR3 contains 16 residues. The trim removed 4 bases at V and 0 bases at J, leaving 5 bases unmatched. In germline, CDR1 is SGHTS, CDR2 YDEGEE. The CDR3 sequence: CASSPRTGASGNTIYF. CDR3 sequence (DNA): TGTGCCAGCAGCCCGAGGACAGGGGCCTCTGGAAACACCATATATTTT.

In this sample, this clone turned up a few times. The chain combines TRBV7-9 with TRBJ2-7; the match to TRBD1 covers 9 bases. The CDR3 sequence is 15 residues long. The V gene end was trimmed by 1 base and the J gene end by 3 bases; junction bases not matched to a gene: 4. Per the germline V gene, CDR1 is SEHNR and CDR2 is FQNEAQ (reference sequence). The CDR3 reads CASSLGDRAIYEQYF. The CDR3 DNA is TGTGCCAGCAGCTTAGGGGACAGGGCAATCTACGAGCAGTACTTC.

V usage is TRBV7-8 and J usage is TRBJ2-1; 10 bases agree with TRBD2. Germline CDR1 and CDR2: SGHVS and FQNEAQ. V lost 3 bases and J lost 7; bases outside the gene matches: 9. The CDR3 length is 16 residues. CDR3 nucleotides: TGTGCCAGCAGCTTCGCCCAAGCGGGAGGGTTTAATGAGCAGTTCTTC. This encodes CASSFAQAGGFNEQFF.

This clone has a handful of counts. J is TRBJ1-5 and V is TRBV4-1; TRBD1 agrees at 7 bases. V was pared by 5 bases and J by 4 bases, with 11 bases of the junction left unmatched. This CDR3 contains 16 residues. CDR1 is MGHRA and CDR2 is YSYEKL in the germline V gene. CDR3 nucleotide sequence: TGCGCCAGCAGCAGATTATCGGACAGGCTAAATCAGCCCCAGCATTTT. This translates into CASSRLSDRLNQPQHF.

The rearrangement joins TRBV5-4 to TRBJ2-1, with 8 bases matching TRBD1. Germline-derived CDR1 and CDR2 are SGHNT and YYREEE (reference sequence). This CDR3 has 15 residues. The V segment lost 3 bases and the J segment 5 bases; nucleotides outside the gene matches: 7. The DNA of the CDR3 is TGTGCCAGCAGCTGGAAGACAGGGGCGAACAATGAGCAGTTCTTC. Amino acids: CASSWKTGANNEQFF.

The sample holds one count of this clone. The V and J genes are TRBV4-1 and TRBJ2-5, with 9 bases that match TRBD1. This CDR3 spans 14 amino acids. Germline V gene lookup returns CDR1 MGHRA and CDR2 YSYEKL. Trimming cost V 3 bases and J 4 bases; bases outside gene matches: 3. CDR3 residues: CASSQEQGAETQYF. The CDR3 coding sequence is TGCGCCAGCAGCCAGGAACAGGGGGCAGAGACCCAGTACTTC.